This TCR beta chain was retrieved from a study of T and B cells in COVID-19 patients. About the study: In the active-infection cohort, about 90% of the roughly 20 patients had comorbidities linked to unfavorable COVID-19 outcome.

In germline, CDR1 is SGHNT, CDR2 YYREEE (reference sequence). The V gene lost 3 bases and the J gene lost 1 base, with 7 bases spanning the gap. This CDR3 contains 13 residues. The table lists this clonotype with many counts. Blood genomic DNA input for TRB amplification was roughly 220-500 ng. TRB rearrangements were amplified by multiplex PCR with BIOMED2 TRB-A/B primers. Using its own MiXCR run on the multiplex PCR reads, TCRdb lists one record per CDR3 protein. The sample yields over 10,000 distinct CDR3 sequences, about 25% seen once. The sequencing sample was made of blood. V gene TRBV5-4 combines with J gene TRBJ1-1; unclear D gene. The receptor comes from a human donor who had recovered from COVID-19. CDR3 amino acids: CASSSGENTEAFF. Here the CDR3 DNA reads TGTGCCAGCAGCTCCGGGGAGAACACTGAAGCTTTCTTT.